This section outlines one T cell receptor beta chain sequence together with its context. One end of the junction varies from germline; a read error may be responsible. This specimen belongs to a study of blood T cell repertoires in COVID-19. Some clones are missing from TCRdb's copy, which holds only in-frame ones; the method was immunoSEQ multiplex PCR. The sample has a few hundred thousand clones, 70% to 90% seen once. The CDR3 has 13 amino acids. Germline CDR1 reads MGHRA; CDR2 reads YSYEKL. This sequence originates from a man aged 40-55 years who had recovered from COVID-19. The sample was PBMCs or T cells enriched from blood (not recorded which). The genes are TRBV4-1 and TRBJ2-7; no firm D call. The CDR3 spells CASSQEAPTEQHF. The DNA of the CDR3 is TGCGCCAGCAGCCAAGAGGCGCCCACGGAGCAGCACTTC.